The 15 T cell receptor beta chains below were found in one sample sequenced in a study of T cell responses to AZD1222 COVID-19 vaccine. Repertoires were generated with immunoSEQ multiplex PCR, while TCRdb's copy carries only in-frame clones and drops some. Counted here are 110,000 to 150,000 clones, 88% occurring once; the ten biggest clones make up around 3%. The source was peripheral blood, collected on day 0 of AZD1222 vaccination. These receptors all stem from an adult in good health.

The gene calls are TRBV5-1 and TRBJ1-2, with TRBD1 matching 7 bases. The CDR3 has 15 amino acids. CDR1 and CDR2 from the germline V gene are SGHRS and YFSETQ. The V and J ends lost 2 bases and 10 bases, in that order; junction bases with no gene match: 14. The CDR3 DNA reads TGCGCCAGCAGCTTTTTCACAGGGGTGAGTCGTGACTACACCTTC. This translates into CASSFFTGVSRDYTF.

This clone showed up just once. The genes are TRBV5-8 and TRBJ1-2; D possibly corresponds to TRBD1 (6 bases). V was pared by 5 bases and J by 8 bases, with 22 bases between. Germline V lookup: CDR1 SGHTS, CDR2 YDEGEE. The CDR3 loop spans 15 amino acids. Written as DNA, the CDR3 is TGTGCCAGCAGACACGAAACGGGGGGCGCTTGGGGCTACACCTTC. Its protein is CASRHETGGAWGYTF.

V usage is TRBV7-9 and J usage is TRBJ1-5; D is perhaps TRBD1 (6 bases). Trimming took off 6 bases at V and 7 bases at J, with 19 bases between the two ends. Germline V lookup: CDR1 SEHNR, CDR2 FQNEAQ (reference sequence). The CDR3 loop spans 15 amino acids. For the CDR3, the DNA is TGTGCCAGCAGTTTGACTGGGGGGGCTAGGCAGCCCCAGCATTTT. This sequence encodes CASSLTGGARQPQHF.

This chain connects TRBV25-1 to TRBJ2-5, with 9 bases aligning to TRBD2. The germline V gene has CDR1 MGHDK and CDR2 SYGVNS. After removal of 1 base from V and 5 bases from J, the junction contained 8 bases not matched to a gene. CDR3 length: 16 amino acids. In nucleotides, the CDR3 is TGTGCCAGCAGTGAATGGGGCGGGAGGGCCCAGGAGACCCAGTACTTC. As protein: CASSEWGGRAQETQYF.

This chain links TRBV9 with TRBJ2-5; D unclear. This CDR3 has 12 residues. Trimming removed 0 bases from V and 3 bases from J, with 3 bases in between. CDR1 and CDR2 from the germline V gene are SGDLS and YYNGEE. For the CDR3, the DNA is TGTGCCAGCAGCGTAGGGGAAGAGACCCAGTACTTC. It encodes CASSVGEETQYF.

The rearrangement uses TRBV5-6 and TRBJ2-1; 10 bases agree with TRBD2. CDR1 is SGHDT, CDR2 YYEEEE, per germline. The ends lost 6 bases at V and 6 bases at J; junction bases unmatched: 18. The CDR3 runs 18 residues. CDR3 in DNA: TGTGCCAGCATGCCCGGGACTAGCGTCGTCCGGGGGTTCAATGAGCAGTTCTTC. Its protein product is CASMPGTSVVRGFNEQFF. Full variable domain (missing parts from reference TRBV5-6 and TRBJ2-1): DAGVTQSPTHLIKTRGQQVTLRCSPKSGHDTVSWYQQALGQGPQFIFQYYEEEERQRGNFPDRFSGHQFPNYSSELNVNALLLGDSALYLCASMPGTSVVRGFNEQFFGPGTRLTVL.

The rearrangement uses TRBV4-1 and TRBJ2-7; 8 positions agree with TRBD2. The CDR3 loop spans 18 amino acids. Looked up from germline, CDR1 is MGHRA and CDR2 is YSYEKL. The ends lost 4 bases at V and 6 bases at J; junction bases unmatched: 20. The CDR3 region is CASSLSPQSAGGQSEQYF. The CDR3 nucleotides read TGCGCCAGCAGCCTTTCACCTCAAAGTGCGGGAGGCCAAAGCGAGCAGTACTTC.

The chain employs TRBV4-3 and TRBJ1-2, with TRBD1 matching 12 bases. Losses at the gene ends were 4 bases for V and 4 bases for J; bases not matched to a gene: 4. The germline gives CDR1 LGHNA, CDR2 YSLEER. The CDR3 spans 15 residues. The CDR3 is CASSLGTGGIYGYTF. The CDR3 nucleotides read TGCGCCAGCAGCCTGGGGACAGGGGGCATCTATGGCTACACCTTC.

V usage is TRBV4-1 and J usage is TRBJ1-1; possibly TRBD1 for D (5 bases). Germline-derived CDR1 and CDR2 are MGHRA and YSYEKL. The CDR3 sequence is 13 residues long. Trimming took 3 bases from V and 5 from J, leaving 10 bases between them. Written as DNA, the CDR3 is TGCGCCAGCAGCCAGGAGGGGAGGACTGAAGCTTTCTTT. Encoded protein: CASSQEGRTEAFF.

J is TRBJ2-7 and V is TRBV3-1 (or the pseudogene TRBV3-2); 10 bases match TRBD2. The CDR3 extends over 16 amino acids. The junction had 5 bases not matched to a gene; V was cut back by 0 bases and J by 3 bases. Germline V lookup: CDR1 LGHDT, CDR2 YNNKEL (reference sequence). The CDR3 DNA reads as TGTGCCAGCAGCCAAGATCTGATAGCGGGGGGCTACGAGCAGTACTTC. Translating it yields CASSQDLIAGGYEQYF.

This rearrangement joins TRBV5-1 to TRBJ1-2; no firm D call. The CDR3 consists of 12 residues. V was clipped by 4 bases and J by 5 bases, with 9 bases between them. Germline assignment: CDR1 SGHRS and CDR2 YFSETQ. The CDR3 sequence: CASSEEGYGYTF. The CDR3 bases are TGCGCCAGCAGCGAGGAAGGATATGGCTACACCTTC. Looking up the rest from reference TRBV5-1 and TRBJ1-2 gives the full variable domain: KAGVTQTPRYLIKTRGQQVTLSCSPISGHRSVSWYQQTPGQGLQFLFEYFSETQRNKGNFPGRFSGRQFSNSRSEMNVSTLELGDSALYLCASSEEGYGYTFGSGTRLTVV.

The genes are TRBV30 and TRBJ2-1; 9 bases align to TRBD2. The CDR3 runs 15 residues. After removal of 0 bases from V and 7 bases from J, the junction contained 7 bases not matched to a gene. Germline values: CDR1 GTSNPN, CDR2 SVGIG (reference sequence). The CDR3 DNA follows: TGTGCCTGGAGTGTACGGGGCGGGAGGGCAAATGAGCAGTTCTTC. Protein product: CAWSVRGGRANEQFF.

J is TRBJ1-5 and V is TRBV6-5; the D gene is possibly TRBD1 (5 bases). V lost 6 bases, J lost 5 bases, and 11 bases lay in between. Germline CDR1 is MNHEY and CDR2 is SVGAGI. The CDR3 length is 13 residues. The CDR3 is CASRMGGDQPQHF. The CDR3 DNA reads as TGTGCCAGCAGAATGGGGGGGGATCAGCCCCAGCATTTT.

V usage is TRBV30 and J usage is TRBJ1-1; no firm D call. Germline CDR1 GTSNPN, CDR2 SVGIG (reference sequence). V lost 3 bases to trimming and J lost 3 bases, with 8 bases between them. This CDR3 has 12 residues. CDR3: CAWRWGDTEAFF. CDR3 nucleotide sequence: TGTGCCTGGAGATGGGGAGACACTGAAGCTTTCTTT.

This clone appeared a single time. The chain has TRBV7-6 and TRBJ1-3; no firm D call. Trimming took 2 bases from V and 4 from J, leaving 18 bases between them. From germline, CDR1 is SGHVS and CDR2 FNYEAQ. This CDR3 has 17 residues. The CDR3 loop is CASSLLDTSVSGNTIYF. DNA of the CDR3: TGTGCCAGCAGCTTACTCGATACTTCAGTGTCCGGAAACACCATATATTTT.